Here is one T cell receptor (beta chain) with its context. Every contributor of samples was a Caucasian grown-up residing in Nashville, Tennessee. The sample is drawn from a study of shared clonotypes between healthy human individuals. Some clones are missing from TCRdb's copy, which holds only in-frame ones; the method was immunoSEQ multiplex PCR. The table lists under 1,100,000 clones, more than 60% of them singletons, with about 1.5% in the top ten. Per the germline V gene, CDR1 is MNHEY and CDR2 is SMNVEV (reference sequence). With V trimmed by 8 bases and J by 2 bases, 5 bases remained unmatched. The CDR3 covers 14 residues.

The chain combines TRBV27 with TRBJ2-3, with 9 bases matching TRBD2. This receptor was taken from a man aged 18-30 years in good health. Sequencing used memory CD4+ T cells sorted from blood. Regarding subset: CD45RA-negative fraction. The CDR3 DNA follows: TGTGCCAGCCATAGACTAGCGGCCACAGATACGCAGTATTTT. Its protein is CASHRLAATDTQYF.